Following are 32 T cell receptor beta chains from one sample sequenced in a study of blood T cell repertoires in COVID-19. Method: immunoSEQ multiplex PCR; TCRdb's copy keeps in-frame clones and lacks some. The data contain fewer than 200,000 clones, 87% of them singletons. The sequenced sample consisted of peripheral blood. The receptors shown here come from a woman in her sixties who had recovered from COVID-19.

The V and J genes are TRBV19 and TRBJ1-1; TRBD1 agrees at 8 bases. CDR1 LNHDA and CDR2 SQIVND come from the germline V gene (reference sequence). CDR3 length equals 16 residues. V dropped 7 bases and J dropped 0; count of bases not matched to a gene: 10. The DNA of the CDR3 is TGTGCCAGTAAAACCAGGGGGCGAGCCCTGAACACTGAAGCTTTCTTT. It codes for CASKTRGRALNTEAFF.

The chain recombines TRBV11-2 with TRBJ1-4; D is unresolved. The CDR3 length is 12 residues. Germline-derived CDR1 and CDR2 are SGHAT and FQNNGV. V was cut by 6 bases and J by 12 bases, with 14 bases left in between. This chain's CDR3 is CASSRGGYELFF. Written as DNA, the CDR3 is TGTGCCAGCAGTCGCGGAGGGTATGAACTGTTTTTT.

The V gene is TRBV20-1, the J gene TRBJ1-3; D possibly corresponds to TRBD1 (6 bases). The V end was cut by 2 bases, the J end by 7 bases, with 6 bases between. This CDR3 is 11 amino acids long. The germline gives CDR1 DFQATT, CDR2 SNEGSKA (reference sequence). The DNA for the CDR3 is TGCAGTGCTAGACAGGGGAACACCATATATTTT. This encodes CSARQGNTIYF.

The gene calls are TRBV19 and TRBJ1-5; 12 nucleotides agree with TRBD1. J lost 6 bases, V lost 5 bases, and 5 bases had no gene match. The CDR3 sequence is 15 residues long. Germline V gene lookup returns CDR1 LNHDA and CDR2 SQIVND (reference sequence). This CDR3 is CASSPGQGAVQPQHF. CDR3 in DNA: TGTGCCAGTAGTCCGGGACAGGGGGCTGTTCAGCCCCAGCATTTT.

The rearrangement joins TRBV28 to TRBJ1-4; D possibly corresponds to TRBD1 (5 bases). This CDR3 has 15 amino acids. The V and J ends lost 1 base and 10 bases respectively, with 16 bases between them. Germline V gene data show CDR1 as MDHEN and CDR2 as SYDVKM. CDR3 coding DNA: TGTGCCAGCAGTTTATCGGACAAACAAGGGGTAAAACTGTTTTTT. Amino acid sequence: CASSLSDKQGVKLFF.

The count of this clone is one. The chain combines TRBV6-6 with TRBJ1-6, with 7 positions matching TRBD1. After removal of 7 bases from V and 7 bases from J, the junction contained 10 bases not matched to a gene. The CDR3 totals 15 residues. Germline-derived CDR1 and CDR2 are MNHNY and SVGAGI (reference sequence). This chain's CDR3 is CASTNTGTENSPLHF. For the CDR3, the DNA is TGTGCCAGCACTAATACCGGGACAGAAAATTCACCCCTCCACTTT.

The CDR3 DNA reads as TGTGCCAGCAGCCCTGACAGTAATGAAAAACTGTTTTTT. This sequence encodes CASSPDSNEKLFF. This chain connects TRBV16 to TRBJ1-4; D may be TRBD1 (5 bases). This CDR3 contains 13 residues. In germline, CDR1 is KGHSY, CDR2 FQNENV. V lost 4 bases and J lost 4, with 7 bases in between.

The chain has TRBV10-3 and TRBJ2-1, with 9 nucleotides matching TRBD2. Germline CDR1 reads ENHRY; CDR2 reads SYGVKD. V lost 3 bases, J lost 4 bases, and 4 bases stayed unmatched. The CDR3 runs 15 residues. CDR3 residues: CAISDSAGGYNEQFF. CDR3 nucleotides: TGTGCCATCAGTGACTCAGCGGGGGGATACAATGAGCAGTTCTTC.

This sequence joins TRBV3-1 (or the pseudogene TRBV3-2) and TRBJ2-1, with 10 bases matching TRBD2. Germline V lookup: CDR1 LGHDT, CDR2 YNNKEL (reference sequence). Trimming at V came to 5 bases and at J to 7 bases, leaving 8 bases not matched to a gene. This CDR3 has 15 amino acids. The CDR3 nucleotides are TGTGCCAGCAGCAAGCGGGGGGGTTCTGGTAATGAGCAGTTCTTC. Its protein product is CASSKRGGSGNEQFF.

The chain joins TRBV25-1 to TRBJ2-7, with unresolved D. The CDR3 covers 14 residues. V was pared by 3 bases and J by 6 bases, with 15 bases between. CDR1 and CDR2 from the germline V gene are MGHDK and SYGVNS. CDR3 nucleotides: TGTGCCAGCAGTGACCCCATCCCGGAGAGCGAGCAGTACTTC. Translation: CASSDPIPESEQYF.

This rearrangement joins TRBV7-3 to TRBJ1-2, with 7 bases identical to TRBD1. Losses at the gene ends were 5 bases for V and 6 bases for J; bases not matched to a gene: 12. The CDR3 contains 15 residues. Germline V gene lookup returns CDR1 SGHTA and CDR2 FQGTGA. The CDR3 DNA is TGTGCCAGCAGCCCGACAGGGAGCGCCTGGGATGGCTACACCTTC. Its translation: CASSPTGSAWDGYTF.

V and J are TRBV11-2 and TRBJ2-5; D unresolved. The V end lost 5 bases, the J end lost 1 base, and 11 bases lay between the germline ends. Germline V gives CDR1 SGHAT, CDR2 FQNNGV. This CDR3 comprises 14 residues. The CDR3 coding sequence is TGTGCCAGCAGCCTCCCGTGGAGCCAAGAGACCCAGTACTTC. It codes for CASSLPWSQETQYF.

The chain is built from TRBV11-2 and TRBJ2-1; 9 bases agree with TRBD1. The CDR3 is 15 residues long. The V segment lost 3 bases and the J segment 3 bases; nucleotides outside the gene matches: 3. CDR1 is SGHAT, CDR2 FQNNGV, per germline. CDR3: CASSFGTGRYNEQFF. The CDR3, as DNA: TGTGCCAGCAGCTTCGGGACAGGGCGCTACAATGAGCAGTTCTTC.

This chain uses TRBV5-4 with TRBJ2-7, with 7 bases that match TRBD1. In germline, CDR1 is SGHNT, CDR2 YYREEE (reference sequence). Trimming cost V 4 bases and J 4 bases; bases outside gene matches: 2. There are 12 residues in the CDR3. CDR3 bases: TGTGCCAGCAGCGACAGGGTATACGAGCAGTACTTC. Translation: CASSDRVYEQYF.

Here the CDR3 DNA reads TGTGCCAGCAGTGAACAGGGGGGTAATTCACCCCTCCACTTT. Its translation: CASSEQGGNSPLHF. The chain carries TRBV6-4 and TRBJ1-6, with 8 bases fitting TRBD1. The CDR3 length is 14 residues. Germline V CDR1 and CDR2: MRHNA, SNTAGT. V shed 3 bases, J shed 6 bases, and the junction held 1 base outside the gene matches.

The chain carries TRBV28 and TRBJ1-2; TRBD1 matches 7 bases. The CDR3 is 13 amino acids. The germline gives CDR1 MDHEN, CDR2 SYDVKM. V lost 8 bases and J lost 4; bases outside the gene matches: 7. The CDR3 bases are TGTGCCAGCGTCTCGGGGGACAGCTATGGCTACACCTTC. This encodes CASVSGDSYGYTF.

This clone was detected once. The V and J genes are TRBV11-3 and TRBJ1-5; 7 bases fit TRBD1. The trim removed 0 bases at V and 5 bases at J, leaving 7 bases unmatched. This CDR3 contains 16 residues. The germline gives CDR1 SGHNT, CDR2 YENEEA. The CDR3: CASSLDRIQGDQPQHF. The CDR3 bases are TGTGCCAGCAGCTTAGATCGCATCCAGGGGGATCAGCCCCAGCATTTT.

The chain has TRBV5-6 and TRBJ1-4, with 10 nucleotides matching TRBD1. Germline CDR1 SGHDT, CDR2 YYEEEE. J was trimmed by 6 bases and V by 2 bases; bases with no gene match: 7. This CDR3 has 16 amino acids. Here the CDR3 reads CASSLRPGQGYEKLFF. CDR3 DNA sequence: TGTGCCAGCAGCTTAAGGCCGGGACAGGGGTATGAAAAACTGTTTTTT.

This sequence joins TRBV5-4 and TRBJ1-4; D gene uncertain. The V end lost 4 bases, the J end lost 7 bases, and 17 bases lay between the germline ends. This CDR3 has 15 residues. Germline loops: CDR1 SGHNT, CDR2 YYREEE (reference sequence). The CDR3 DNA is TGTGCCAGCAGCAGGACTACCTCGGACGTTGAAAAACTGTTTTTT. Translating it yields CASSRTTSDVEKLFF. Full variable domain (rest looked up from reference TRBV5-4 and TRBJ1-4): ETGVTQSPTHLIKTRGQQVTLRCSSQSGHNTVSWYQQALGQGPQFIFQYYREEENGRGNFPPRFSGLQFPNYSSELNVNALELDDSALYLCASSRTTSDVEKLFFGSGTQLSVL.

The rearrangement joins TRBV7-9 to TRBJ2-3, with a tentative D call TRBD2 (5 bases). This CDR3 region has 15 residues. V was cut by 3 bases and J by 1 base, with 11 bases left in between. CDR1 is SEHNR, CDR2 FQNEAQ, per germline (reference sequence). This CDR3 reads CASSFVSGGTDTQYF. In DNA form, the CDR3 reads TGTGCCAGCAGCTTCGTCTCCGGGGGCACAGATACGCAGTATTTT.

This clone was seen only a few times. The chain combines TRBV27 with TRBJ2-3, with TRBD2 matching over 10 bases. Germline trimming cut 5 bases from V and 5 bases from J; bases unmatched to any gene: 7. CDR1 is MNHEY and CDR2 is SMNVEV in the germline V gene (reference sequence). This CDR3 is built from 15 residues. Here the CDR3 DNA reads TGTGCCAGCAGTACAGCGGGGGGGCTCGGAGATACGCAGTATTTT. Amino acids: CASSTAGGLGDTQYF.

The chain carries TRBV7-9 and TRBJ1-2; 8 bases align to TRBD1. This CDR3 is 15 amino acids long. In germline, CDR1 is SEHNR, CDR2 FQNEAQ (reference sequence). Trimming at V came to 4 bases and at J to 2 bases, leaving 6 bases not matched to a gene. CDR3 in amino acids: CASSSGQGDNYGYTF. The CDR3 DNA sequence: TGTGCCAGCAGCTCAGGACAGGGAGACAACTATGGCTACACCTTC.

This clone has a single count. The chain joins TRBV9 to TRBJ2-2, with D possibly matching TRBD2 (6 bases). With 0 bases removed from V and 6 bases from J, the gap between germline ends came to 9 bases. The CDR3 runs 14 residues. Per germline, CDR1 SGDLS and CDR2 YYNGEE. Here the CDR3 reads CASSVVGDSGELFF. The CDR3 bases are TGTGCCAGCAGCGTAGTGGGGGACTCCGGGGAGCTGTTTTTT.

The V gene is TRBV6-2 or TRBV6-3, the J gene TRBJ1-4; unclear D gene. CDR3 length equals 15 residues. Per the germline V gene, CDR1 is MNHEY and CDR2 is SVGEGT. V gave up 6 bases and J gave up 7 bases, with 18 bases separating them. CDR3 region: CASSRSSRGSEKLFF. The CDR3, as DNA: TGTGCCAGCAGCCGTTCAAGTCGGGGTAGTGAAAAACTGTTTTTT.

The gene calls are TRBV28 and TRBJ1-2; 10 bases are a match to TRBD1. The CDR3 is made up of 14 amino acids. V trimming: 4 bases; J trimming: 8 bases; junction bases outside the gene matches: 7. Germline V gene sequence: CDR1 MDHEN, CDR2 SYDVKM. The CDR3 DNA sequence: TGTGCCAGCAGTTCGGGGACAGGGGTAGGCGGCTACACCTTC. Translated, it gives CASSSGTGVGGYTF.

The chain has TRBV5-4 and TRBJ1-2, with 7 bases that match TRBD1. V lost 5 bases, J lost 7 bases, and 8 bases stayed unmatched. The CDR3 is 13 amino acids. The germline CDR1 and CDR2 sequences are SGHNT and YYREEE (reference sequence). The chain's CDR3 is CASRTDREGGYTF. The DNA of the CDR3 is TGTGCCAGCAGAACCGACAGGGAAGGTGGCTACACCTTC.

The chain has TRBV28 and TRBJ1-2; D uncertain. CDR1 and CDR2 from the germline V gene are MDHEN and SYDVKM. The germline V and J ends were trimmed by 2 bases and 4 bases, with 5 bases remaining between them. There are 12 residues in the CDR3. CDR3 amino acids: CASSLGFYGYTF. The CDR3 nucleotides read TGTGCCAGCAGTTTAGGCTTCTATGGCTACACCTTC.

V and J are TRBV28 and TRBJ2-7, with TRBD1 matching 7 bases. The trim removed 2 bases at V and 3 bases at J, leaving 10 bases unmatched. The germline CDR1 and CDR2 sequences are MDHEN and SYDVKM. CDR3 length equals 16 residues. In DNA, the CDR3 is TGTGCCAGCAGTTTAATATCCCTGACAGGGAACTACGAGCAGTACTTC. Translating gives CASSLISLTGNYEQYF. Combining the CDR3 with reference TRBV28 and TRBJ2-7 gives the whole variable domain DVKVTQSSRYLVKRTGEKVFLECVQDMDHENMFWYRQDPGLGLRLIYFSYDVKMKEKGDIPEGYSVSREKKERFSLILESASTNQTSMYLCASSLISLTGNYEQYFGPGTRLTVT.

The CDR3 DNA follows: TGTGCCTGGAGTCAAAGGGGAAGGGCCTCTGGAAACACCATATATTTT. Its protein product is CAWSQRGRASGNTIYF. The rearrangement links TRBV30 to TRBJ1-3; maybe TRBD1 (5 bases). The CDR3 extends over 16 amino acids. Per the germline V gene, CDR1 is GTSNPN and CDR2 is SVGIG (reference sequence). Trimming removed 2 bases from V and 0 bases from J, with 14 bases in between.

The rearrangement links TRBV13 to TRBJ2-1; tentative D call: TRBD2 (6 bases). Trimming removed 1 base at V and 7 bases at J, with 17 bases between. The CDR3 contains 16 residues. Germline CDR1 PRHDT, CDR2 FYEKMQ (reference sequence). The CDR3 nucleotides are TGTGCCAGCAGCTTAGACGGGGGAGCTCGGAAAAATGAGCAGTTCTTC. Its translation: CASSLDGGARKNEQFF.

The chain is built from TRBV11-1 and TRBJ2-1; D is uncertain. This CDR3 is 13 amino acids long. V dropped 3 bases and J dropped 6 bases, with 9 bases sitting between them. Germline-derived CDR1 and CDR2 are SGHAT and FQDESV (reference sequence). CDR3 nucleotide sequence: TGTGCCAGCAGCTTTACGGGTACCAATGAGCAGTTCTTC. Amino acid sequence: CASSFTGTNEQFF.

The V call is TRBV19, the J call TRBJ2-1; a weak D match, TRBD2 (6 bases). This CDR3 is built from 14 residues. The V gene lost 6 bases and the J gene lost 7 bases, with 16 bases spanning the gap. The germline V gene has CDR1 LNHDA and CDR2 SQIVND (reference sequence). The CDR3 sequence is CASRPGLGGNEQFF. CDR3 in DNA: TGTGCCAGTAGACCGGGACTTGGAGGTAATGAGCAGTTCTTC.